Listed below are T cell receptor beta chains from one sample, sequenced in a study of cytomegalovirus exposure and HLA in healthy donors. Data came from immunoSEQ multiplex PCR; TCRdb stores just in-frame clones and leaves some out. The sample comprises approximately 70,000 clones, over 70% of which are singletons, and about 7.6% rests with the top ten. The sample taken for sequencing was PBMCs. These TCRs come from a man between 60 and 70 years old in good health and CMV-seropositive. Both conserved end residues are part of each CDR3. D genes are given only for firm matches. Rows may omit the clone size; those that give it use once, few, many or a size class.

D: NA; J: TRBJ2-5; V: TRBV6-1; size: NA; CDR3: CASSEGAQETQYF; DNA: TGTGCCAGCAGTGAAGGGGCCCAAGAGACCCAGTACTTC
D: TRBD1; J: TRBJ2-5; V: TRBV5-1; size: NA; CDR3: CASSLGQGWETQYF; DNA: TGCGCCAGCAGCTTAGGACAGGGGTGGGAGACCCAGTACTTC
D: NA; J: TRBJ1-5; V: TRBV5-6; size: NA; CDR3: CASSFQGQPQHF; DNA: TGTGCCAGCAGCTTCCAGGGTCAGCCCCAGCATTTT
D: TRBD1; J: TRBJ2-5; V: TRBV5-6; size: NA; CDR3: CASSLSPRRQGWLETQYF; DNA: TGTGCCAGCAGCTTGTCCCCGAGACGACAGGGTTGGTTGGAGACCCAGTACTTC
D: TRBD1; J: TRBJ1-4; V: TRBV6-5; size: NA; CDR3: CASSYDRVNEKLFF; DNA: TGTGCCAGCAGTTACGACAGGGTTAATGAAAAACTGTTTTTT
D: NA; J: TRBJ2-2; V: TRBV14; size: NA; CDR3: CASSRVQDSNTGELFF; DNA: TGTGCCAGCAGCCGCGTACAGGATTCGAACACCGGGGAGCTGTTTTTT
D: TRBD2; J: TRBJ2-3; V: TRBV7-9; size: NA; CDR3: CASSLDSSGMTDTQYF; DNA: TGTGCAAGCAGCTTAGATTCTAGCGGGATGACAGATACGCAGTATTTT
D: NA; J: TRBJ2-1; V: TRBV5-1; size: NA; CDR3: CASSFYSGSVDEQFF; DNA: TGCGCCAGCAGCTTTTATAGCGGCTCCGTGGATGAGCAGTTCTTC
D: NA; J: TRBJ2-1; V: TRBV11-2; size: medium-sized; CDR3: CASSLDLGSHNEQFF; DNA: TGTGCCAGCAGCTTAGATCTTGGTAGCCACAATGAGCAGTTCTTC
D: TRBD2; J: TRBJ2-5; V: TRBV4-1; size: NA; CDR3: CASSSLDGGGREGETQYF; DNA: TGCGCCAGCAGCTCACTTGACGGGGGGGGGCGGGAAGGAGAGACCCAGTACTTC
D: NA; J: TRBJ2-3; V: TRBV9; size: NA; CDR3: CASSVVADTQYF; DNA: TGTGCCAGCAGCGTAGTAGCAGATACGCAGTATTTT
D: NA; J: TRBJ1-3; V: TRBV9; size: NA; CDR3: CASSRSGNTIYF; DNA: TGTGCCAGCAGTCGGTCTGGAAACACCATATATTTT
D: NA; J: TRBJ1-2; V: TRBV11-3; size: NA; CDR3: CASSQRQNYGYTF; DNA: TGTGCCAGCAGTCAGAGGCAGAACTATGGCTACACCTTC
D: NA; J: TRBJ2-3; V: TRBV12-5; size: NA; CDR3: CASGLDYTDTQYF; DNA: TGTGCTAGTGGTTTGGACTACACAGATACGCAGTATTTT
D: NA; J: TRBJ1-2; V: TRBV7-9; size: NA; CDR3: CASSLGPAGSYGYTF; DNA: TGTGCCAGCAGCTTAGGTCCCGCAGGGTCCTATGGCTACACCTTC
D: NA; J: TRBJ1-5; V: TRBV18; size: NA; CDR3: CASSPTPDSAYQPQHF; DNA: TGTGCCAGCTCACCCACCCCGGACAGCGCCTATCAGCCCCAGCATTTT
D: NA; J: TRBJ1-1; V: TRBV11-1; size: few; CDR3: CASSLVRKSEAFF; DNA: TGTGCCAGCAGCTTAGTCAGGAAGTCTGAAGCTTTCTTT
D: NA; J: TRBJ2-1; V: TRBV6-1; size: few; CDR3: CASSERETYNEQFF; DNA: TGTGCCAGCAGTGAGCGGGAAACTTACAATGAGCAGTTCTTC
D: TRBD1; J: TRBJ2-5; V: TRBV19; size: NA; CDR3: CASSHWGQGQETQYF; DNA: TGTGCCAGTAGTCATTGGGGACAGGGACAAGAGACCCAGTACTTC
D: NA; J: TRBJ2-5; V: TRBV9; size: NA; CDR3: CASSYREETQYF; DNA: TGTGCCAGCAGCTACAGGGAAGAGACCCAGTACTTC
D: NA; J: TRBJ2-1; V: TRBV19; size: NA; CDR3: CASNLPGQYNEQFF; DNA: TGTGCCAGCAACCTTCCAGGACAGTACAATGAGCAGTTCTTC
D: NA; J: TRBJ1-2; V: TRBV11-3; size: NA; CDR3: CASPKGRGGYTF; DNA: TGTGCCAGCCCGAAGGGCCGGGGTGGCTACACCTTC